These T cell receptor beta chains were read from a single sample in a study of blood T cell repertoires in COVID-19. Using immunoSEQ multiplex PCR, the repertoire was profiled, and TCRdb retains in-frame clones only, with some absent. The sample includes more than 85,000 clones, about 79% seen only once; the top ten take roughly 8.2%. Specimen: peripheral blood. The source of these receptors is a woman older than 75 with active or convalescent COVID-19. Both conserved end residues are part of each CDR3. D genes are given only for firm matches. Rows give clone size only sometimes, using once, few, many, or a class for an expanded clone.

j_call clone_size v_call d_call cdr3_nt cdr3_aa
TRBJ2-3 . TRBV27 . TGTGCCAGCAGTTTACAGGGGCGGAGCACAGATACGCAGTATTTT CASSLQGRSTDTQYF
TRBJ1-3 . TRBV25-1 . TGTGCCAGCAGTGACTATTTTCCCTCTGGAAACACCATATATTTT CASSDYFPSGNTIYF
TRBJ2-5 . TRBV7-3 . TGTGCCAGCAGCTTCGCGGAAGGGGGAAGGGAGACCCAGTACTTC CASSFAEGGRETQYF
TRBJ2-1 . TRBV5-1 TRBD2 TGCGCCAGCAGCTTGCCGGGACTAGCGGGAGGCAATGAGCAGTTCTTC CASSLPGLAGGNEQFF
TRBJ2-1 . TRBV6-1 . TGTGCCAGCAGTGAACTTCGTAATGAGCAGTTCTTC CASSELRNEQFF
TRBJ2-2 . TRBV27 . TGTGCCAGCAGTTTAGCCAGGATCCCCGGGGAGCTGTTTTTT CASSLARIPGELFF
TRBJ2-7 few TRBV5-1 . TGCGCCAGCAGGGCCGGGCAGGAGGTCGGTTACGAGCAGTACTTC CASRAGQEVGYEQYF
TRBJ2-1 . TRBV2 TRBD2 TGTGCCAGCCGCCGGGGCGGGAGATCCAATGAGCAGTTCTTC CASRRGGRSNEQFF
TRBJ1-4 . TRBV9 . TGTGCCAGCAGCGCCGGACACCTAGAAAAACTGTTTTTT CASSAGHLEKLFF
TRBJ1-5 . TRBV2 TRBD1 TGTGCCAGCAGTAGAACACAGGGGTCCTATCAGCCCCAGCATTTT CASSRTQGSYQPQHF
TRBJ2-1 . TRBV9 . TGTGCCAGCAGCGTGGGGACGCCGGGAGTATCTGAGCAGTTCTTC CASSVGTPGVSEQFF
TRBJ2-7 . TRBV28 TRBD2 TGTGCCAGCAGCCGGGCGGGGGGGGTGGTGCGGGCCAGCTCCTACGAGCAGTACTTC CASSRAGGVVRASSYEQYF
TRBJ2-7 . TRBV28 TRBD2 TGTGCCAGCAGCGACACGGGACTAGCGGGAGGAGAGCAGTACTTC CASSDTGLAGGEQYF
TRBJ1-1 . TRBV6-1 . TGTGCCAGCAGTGAACTTTGGACAGCTGAAGCTTTCTTT CASSELWTAEAFF
TRBJ1-2 . TRBV3-1/TRBV3-2 . TGTGCCAGCAGCTACAGGGATGGGTATGGCTACACCTTC CASSYRDGYGYTF
TRBJ1-4 . TRBV7-9 TRBD1 TGTGCCAGCAGCCAGGGACAGGGTGATGAAAAACTGTTTTTT CASSQGQGDEKLFF
TRBJ2-1 . TRBV24-1 TRBD2 TGTGCCACCAGGGGACTAGCGGGAGACAATGAGCAGTTCTTC CATRGLAGDNEQFF
TRBJ1-2 . TRBV7-9 . TGTGCCAGCAGCCTCCTTAGAGGAACGTCTGGCTACACCTTC CASSLLRGTSGYTF
TRBJ2-2 . TRBV4-2 . TGTGCCAGCAGCCATGCAGTGGGGACGCGTTACTTGCGGGGCGGGGAGCTGTTTTTT CASSHAVGTRYLRGGELFF
TRBJ2-5 . TRBV27 . TGTGCCAGCAGGAGGAGTGGGGAGACCCAGTACTTC CASRRSGETQYF
TRBJ1-2 . TRBV2 . TGTGCCAGAAGACAGGCGACTAACTATGGCTACACCTTC CARRQATNYGYTF
TRBJ1-5 . TRBV7-8 . TGTGCCAGCAGCTTAGTTAGGGGGGGGAGCAATCAGCCCCAGCATTTT CASSLVRGGSNQPQHF
TRBJ2-1 . TRBV5-1 . TGCGCCAGCAGCTTGGATATCGTCTACAATGAGCAGTTCTTC CASSLDIVYNEQFF
TRBJ2-7 . TRBV11-3 . . CASSLVGTGIKYF
TRBJ2-2 . TRBV3-1/TRBV3-2 . TGTGCCAGCAGCCAAATCCTGGGGGGGCCGGGGGAGCTGTTTTTT CASSQILGGPGELFF
TRBJ1-1 . TRBV5-1 TRBD1 TGCGCCAGCAGCTCAGCCCTGACAGGGTTAAACACTGAAGCTTTCTTT CASSSALTGLNTEAFF
TRBJ2-1 . TRBV19 . TGTGCCAGTAGTATAAAAAGGGGCGGAATGAGTGAGCAGTTCTTC CASSIKRGGMSEQFF
TRBJ2-7 . TRBV6-5 . TGTGCCAGCAGGCACAGGGACACCTACGAGCAGTACTTC CASRHRDTYEQYF
TRBJ2-2 . TRBV3-1/TRBV3-2 TRBD2 TGTGCCAGCAGCCAAGAGAGGGGGACTAGCGGAATCACCGGGGAGCTGTTTTTT CASSQERGTSGITGELFF
TRBJ2-5 . TRBV5-1 TRBD2 TGCGCCAGCAGCTTGAGGGGCCTGGCTAGCGGGAAAGAGACCCAGTACTTC CASSLRGLASGKETQYF
TRBJ1-3 . TRBV6-1 . TGTGCCAGCAGTGAAACGAGGCTAGTCTCTGGAAACACCATATATTTT CASSETRLVSGNTIYF
TRBJ2-4 . TRBV29-1 . TGCAGCGTTGCTGAAGGGGCCATAAACATTCAGTACTTC CSVAEGAINIQYF
TRBJ2-4 . TRBV3-1/TRBV3-2 TRBD2 TGTGCCAGCAGCCAGACAACTAGCGGAAACATTCAGTACTTC CASSQTTSGNIQYF
TRBJ2-7 . TRBV5-1 TRBD1 TGCGCCAGCAGCTCCGGACAGGGGGCTTGGGAGCAGTACTTC CASSSGQGAWEQYF
TRBJ2-3 . TRBV7-6 TRBD1 TGTGCCAGCAGCTCACGGACAGGGACCACAGATACGCAGTATTTT CASSSRTGTTDTQYF
TRBJ1-5 . TRBV28 . TGTGCCAGCAGTTATGACAGCCCCCAGCATTTT CASSYDSPQHF
TRBJ2-1 . TRBV7-9 . TGTGCCAGCAGCTTGGGGACTCCCCCAAATAATGGTGAGCAGTTCTTC CASSLGTPPNNGEQFF
TRBJ2-7 . TRBV28 TRBD1 TGTGCCAGCACCGACCAGGGGGTAGCCTACGAGCAGTACTTC CASTDQGVAYEQYF